The subject of this entry is one TCR beta chain. The data were taken from a study of blood T cell repertoires in COVID-19. Whole-study context: Sites across the United States, Italy and Spain contributed samples from acute and convalescent COVID-19. In each case, the material was cDNA or gDNA derived from T cells, B-cell-depleted T cells, or PBMCs.

Germline-derived CDR1 and CDR2 are MGHRA and YSYEKL. V was pared by 4 bases and J by 8 bases, with 18 bases between. The CDR3 runs 15 residues. Per the authors' pipeline: Estimation of nucleated cell counts was performed using reference gene primer amplification. The assay was immunoSEQ multiplex PCR, and TCRdb's table has in-frame clones only and misses some. That table gives V, J and clone size, and the DNA gave D and trimming. The sample yields roughly 160,000 clones, 65% to 90% seen once. Input material: peripheral blood. This sequence originates from a man between 60 and 75 years old with acute or convalescent COVID-19. The J gene is TRBJ2-4, the V gene TRBV4-1, with a weak D call TRBD2 (6 bases). The CDR3 sequence is CASSPLPRGLDIQYF. CDR3 nucleotides: TGCGCCAGCAGCCCTCTCCCCCGGGGACTCGACATTCAGTACTTC.